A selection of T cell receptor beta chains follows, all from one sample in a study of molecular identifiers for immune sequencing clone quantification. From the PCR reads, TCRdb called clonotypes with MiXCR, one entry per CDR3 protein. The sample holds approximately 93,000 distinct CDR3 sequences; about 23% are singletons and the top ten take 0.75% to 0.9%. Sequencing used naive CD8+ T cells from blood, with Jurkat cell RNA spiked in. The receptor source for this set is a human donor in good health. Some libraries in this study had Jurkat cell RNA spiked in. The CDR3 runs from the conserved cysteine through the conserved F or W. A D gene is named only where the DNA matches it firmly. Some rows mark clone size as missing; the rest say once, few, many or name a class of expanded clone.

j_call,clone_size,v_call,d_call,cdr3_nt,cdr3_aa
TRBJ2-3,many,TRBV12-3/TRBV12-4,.,TGTGCCAGCAGCCCCTGGAGCCGGGATACGCAGTATTTT,CASSPWSRDTQYF
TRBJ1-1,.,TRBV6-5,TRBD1,TGTGCCGGCAGTTACTCCCGGGACAGGGCTCGGACTGAAGCTTTCTTT,CAGSYSRDRARTEAFF
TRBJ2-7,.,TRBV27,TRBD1,TGTGCCAGCAGTTTGTCCGGGACAGGCTCCTACGGGCAGTACTTC,CASSLSGTGSYGQYF
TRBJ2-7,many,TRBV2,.,TGTGCCAGCAGTGGGGAGCCCTACGAGCAGTACTTC,CASSGEPYEQYF
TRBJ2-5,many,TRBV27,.,TGTGCCAGCAGAGGAGCCAGGGGTGCCGCAGAGACCCAGTACTTC,CASRGARGAAETQYF
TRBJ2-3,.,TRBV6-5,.,TGTGCCAGCAGTTCCGTTGGGGGACGGAGCACAGATACGCAGTATTTT,CASSSVGGRSTDTQYF
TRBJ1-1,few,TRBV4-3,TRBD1,TGCGCCAGCAGCCATGAAGACAGGGCCGACACTGAAGCTTTCTTT,CASSHEDRADTEAFF
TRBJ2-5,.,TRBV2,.,TGTGCCAGCAGTGCTGACTACGGGCAAGAGACCCAGTACTTC,CASSADYGQETQYF
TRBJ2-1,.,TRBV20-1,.,TGCAGTGCTAGAGTTGGACTATCGAGCTCCTACAATGAGCAGTTCTTC,CSARVGLSSSYNEQFF
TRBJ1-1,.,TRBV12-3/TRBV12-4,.,TGTGCCAGCAGAAAACAGGGCCGGTGGAGCACTGAAGCTTTCTTT,CASRKQGRWSTEAFF
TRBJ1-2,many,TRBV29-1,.,TGCAGCGTGGACAAAGCCTATGGCTACACCTTC,CSVDKAYGYTF
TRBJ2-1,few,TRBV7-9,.,TGTGCCAGCAGCGCCCTTTCAACCGTCGAGCAGTTCTTC,CASSALSTVEQFF
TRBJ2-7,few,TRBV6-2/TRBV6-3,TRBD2,TGTGCCAGCAGTGAACAACTAGCGGGAGCGTGGGAGCAGTACTTC,CASSEQLAGAWEQYF
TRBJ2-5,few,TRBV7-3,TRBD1,TGTGCCAGCAGCGTCCCGGGACAGGCGATTGGGACCCAGTACTTC,CASSVPGQAIGTQYF
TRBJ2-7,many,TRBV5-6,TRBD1,TGTGCCAGCAGCCCGACAGGGGGAGAGCAGTACTTC,CASSPTGGEQYF
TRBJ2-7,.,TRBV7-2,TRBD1,TGTGCCAGCGGCTTAGGACAGGGAGCCTACGAGCAGTACTTC,CASGLGQGAYEQYF
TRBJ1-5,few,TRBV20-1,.,TGCAGTGCTAAGGACGAGTATAGCAATCAGCCCCAGCATTTT,CSAKDEYSNQPQHF
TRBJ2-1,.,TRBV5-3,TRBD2,TGTGCCAGCACCGCCGCGGGACTAGTATACAATGAGCCGTTCTTC,CASTAAGLVYNEPFF
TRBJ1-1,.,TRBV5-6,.,TGTGCCAGCGGCGGACGGGGGGCCGCTGAGGCTTTCTTT,CASGGRGAAEAFF
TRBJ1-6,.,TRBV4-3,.,TGCGCCAGCCGCCAAGGAATTTCCCCCCTCCACTTT,CASRQGISPLHF
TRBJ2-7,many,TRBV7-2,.,TGTGCCAGCAGCTTAGGGAGCAACTCGTACGAGCAGTACTTC,CASSLGSNSYEQYF
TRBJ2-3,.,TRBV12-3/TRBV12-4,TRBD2,TGTGCCAGCAGTTGGGGACTAGCGGGAGGGAGAGATACGCAGTATTTT,CASSWGLAGGRDTQYF
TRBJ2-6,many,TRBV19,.,TGTGCCAGTTGTGGGGCCAACGTCCTGACTTTC,CASCGANVLTF
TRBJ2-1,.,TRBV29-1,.,TGCAGCGTTGAAGATGGGTTAGCAATATACAATGAGCAGTTCTTC,CSVEDGLAIYNEQFF
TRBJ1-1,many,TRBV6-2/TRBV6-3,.,TGTGCCAGCAGTCTCCTGAGGGCCACTGAAGCTTTCTTT,CASSLLRATEAFF
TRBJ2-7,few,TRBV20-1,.,TGCAGTGCTAGTCGGGAGCCGCGCTACGAGCAGTACTTC,CSASREPRYEQYF
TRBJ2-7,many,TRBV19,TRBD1,TGTGCCAGTAGTCCCGACAGGGGTTCCTACGAGCAGTACTTC,CASSPDRGSYEQYF
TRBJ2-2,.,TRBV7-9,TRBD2,TGTGCCAGCAGCCCGACTAGCGGGAGGGAGACCGGGGAGCTGTCTTTT,CASSPTSGRETGELSF
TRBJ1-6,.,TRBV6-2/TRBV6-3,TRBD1,TGTGCCAGCAGTCTTATTCGACAGGGCCTATCCGGTTCACCCCTCCACTTT,CASSLIRQGLSGSPLHF
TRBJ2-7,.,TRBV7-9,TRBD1,TGTGCCAGCGGCTTTTCCGGGACAGGGGCCTACGAGCAGTACTTC,CASGFSGTGAYEQYF
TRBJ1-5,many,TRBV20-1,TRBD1,TGCAGTGCTAGGGGTCTTACGGGACAGGGGGCCGATGGCAATCAGCCCCAGCATTTT,CSARGLTGQGADGNQPQHF
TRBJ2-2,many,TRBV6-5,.,TGTGCCAGTTCCAATCGCGTAGGACCCGGGGAGCTGTTTTTT,CASSNRVGPGELFF
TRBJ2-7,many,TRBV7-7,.,TGTGCTAGCAGCTTAACTGTCGGGGCAGACGAGCAGTACTTC,CASSLTVGADEQYF
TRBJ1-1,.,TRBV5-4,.,TGTGCCAGCAGCATAAACAGGGAGGTGAACACTGAAGCTTTCTTT,CASSINREVNTEAFF
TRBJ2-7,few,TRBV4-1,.,TGCGCCAGCAGCCCCCCGACAGGGGAGGGTTACGAGCAGTACTTC,CASSPPTGEGYEQYF
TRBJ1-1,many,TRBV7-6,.,TGTGCCAGCAGTTCTCCTCAGGGGAGGAACACTGAAGCTTTCTTT,CASSSPQGRNTEAFF
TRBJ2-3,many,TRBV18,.,TGTGCCAGCTCACCTGCGAGGAGTAACCCGGATACGCAGTATTTT,CASSPARSNPDTQYF
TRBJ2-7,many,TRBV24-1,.,TGTGCCACCAGTGATTTGCGGCGGCAGTACTTC,CATSDLRRQYF
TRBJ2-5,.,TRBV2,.,TGTGCCAGCATCCACCCCGTGGGGGGGCCGAACGGTTCGCAAGAGACCCAGTACTTC,CASIHPVGGPNGSQETQYF
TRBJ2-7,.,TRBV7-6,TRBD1,TGTGCCAGCAGCACACACGGGACAGGGGCCTACGAGCAGTACTTC,CASSTHGTGAYEQYF
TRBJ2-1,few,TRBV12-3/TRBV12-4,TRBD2,TGTGCCAGCAGCTACGATTTCGGGACTAGCGGGCGGGATGTCTACAATGAGCAGTTCTTC,CASSYDFGTSGRDVYNEQFF
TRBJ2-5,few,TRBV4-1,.,TGCGCCAGCAGCCAGGAAGTCGGACTCACAAGAGAGACCCAGTACTTC,CASSQEVGLTRETQYF
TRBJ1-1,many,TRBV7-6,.,TGTGCCAGCGCCGGGACATTGAACACTGAAGCTTTCTTT,CASAGTLNTEAFF
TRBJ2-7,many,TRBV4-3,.,TGCGCCAGCAGCCAGGGAGTAGCCTCCTACGAGCAGTACTTC,CASSQGVASYEQYF
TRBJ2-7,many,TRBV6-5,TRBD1,TGTGCCAGCAGCCCCGGACAGGGGGGAGAGCAGTACTTC,CASSPGQGGEQYF
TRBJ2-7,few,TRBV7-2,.,TGTGCCAGCAGCTTAACCAGCTACGAGCGGTACTTC,CASSLTSYERYF
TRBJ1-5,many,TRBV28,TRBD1,TGTGCCAGCAGTCCCGGACAGGGAAATCAGCCCCAGCATTTT,CASSPGQGNQPQHF
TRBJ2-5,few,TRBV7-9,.,TGTGCCAGCAGCTTAGACAGGAGGGGAGAAGAAGAGACCCAGTACTTC,CASSLDRRGEEETQYF
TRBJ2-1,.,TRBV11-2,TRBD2,TGTGCCAGCAGCTTCGGACTAGCGGGAGGTAGGGGCTCCTACAATGAGCAGTTCTTC,CASSFGLAGGRGSYNEQFF
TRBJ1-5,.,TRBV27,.,TGTGCCAGCAGACAGGGTACCGTTAATAGCAATCAGCCCCAGCATTTT,CASRQGTVNSNQPQHF
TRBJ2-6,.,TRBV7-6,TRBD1,TGTGCCAGCAGCTTAGCGAGTACAGGGGGTATTTCTGGGGCCAACGTCCTGACTTTC,CASSLASTGGISGANVLTF
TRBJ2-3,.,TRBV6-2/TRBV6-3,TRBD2,TGTGCCAGCAGTGCCACTAGCGGGAGGGCCTGGAGCACAGATACGCAGTATTTT,CASSATSGRAWSTDTQYF
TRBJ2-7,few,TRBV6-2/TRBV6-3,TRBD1,TGTGCCAGCAGCCCCCTCGACAGGGCGTTCTCCTACGAGCAGTACTTC,CASSPLDRAFSYEQYF
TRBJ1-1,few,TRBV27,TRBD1,TGTGCCAGCAGTGAATGGGACAGGGGATTGAACACTGAAGCTTTCTTT,CASSEWDRGLNTEAFF
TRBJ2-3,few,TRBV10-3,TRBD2,TGTGCCATCAGTCGTACCTCACTAGCGGGGGGCCTCACAGATACGCAGTATTTT,CAISRTSLAGGLTDTQYF
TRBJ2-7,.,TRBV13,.,TGTACCAGCAGCCCAGCCCTAAGATACGAGCAGTACTTC,CTSSPALRYEQYF
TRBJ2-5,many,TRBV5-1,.,TGCGCCAGCAGCTTGACCCGCGGGGTCGGAGAGACCCAGTACTTC,CASSLTRGVGETQYF
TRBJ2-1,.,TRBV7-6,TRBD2,TGTGCCAGCAGCTTAGTTTCGCGGGGGGGGTACAATGAGCAGTTCTTC,CASSLVSRGGYNEQFF
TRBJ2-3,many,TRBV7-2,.,TGTGCCAGCAGCTTCGGACTGGGCACAGATACGCAGTATTTT,CASSFGLGTDTQYF
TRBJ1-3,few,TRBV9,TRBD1,TGTGCCAGCAGCGGGCAGGGGGCCTCTGGAAACACCATATATTTT,CASSGQGASGNTIYF